This passage covers 5 T cell receptor beta chains from one sample sequenced in a study of T cells in Graves' hyperthyroidism and ophthalmopathy. The source material, RNA transcripts, was used to amplify TCR beta CDR3 regions. TCR CDR3 underwent first-round RT-PCR with the HTBI primer set. TCRdb passed the multiplex PCR reads through MiXCR, listing each CDR3 protein once. The table includes more than 350,000 distinct CDR3 sequences, just under 15% detected once. Specimen: blood. The receptors shown here come from a woman in her twenties or thirties with Graves' hyperthyroidism.

This clonotype was counted only a few times. This chain links TRBV2 with TRBJ1-1, with D unresolved. The CDR3 covers 12 residues. V shed 3 bases and J shed 4 bases, with 6 bases lying between them. Germline V gene data show CDR1 as SNHLY and CDR2 as FYNNEI. The chain's CDR3 is CASSDGSTEAFF. Written as DNA, the CDR3 is TGTGCCAGCAGTGACGGGAGCACTGAAGCTTTCTTT. The variable domain in full, completed from reference TRBV2 and TRBJ1-1, reads EPEVTQTPSHQVTQMGQEVILRCVPISNHLYFYWYRQILGQKVEFLVSFYNNEISEKSEIFDDQFSVERPDGSNFTLKIRSTKLEDSAMYFCASSDGSTEAFFGQGTRLTVV.

This clonotype was counted ten times or more. This sequence joins TRBV5-1 and TRBJ1-1; 7 bases match TRBD1. Germline CDR1 reads SGHRS; CDR2 reads YFSETQ. V shed 4 bases and J 10 bases; nucleotides not matched to a gene: 10. The CDR3 contains 13 residues. In DNA form, the CDR3 reads TGCGCCAGCAGCCAGGGCGGGACAGCTGGAGCTTTCTTT. It specifies CASSQGGTAGAFF.

This clonotype was counted at least ten times. V and J are TRBV6-1 and TRBJ2-7; weak D call: TRBD1 (5 bases). Trimming took 1 base from V and 2 from J, leaving 18 bases between them. Germline loops: CDR1 MNHNS, CDR2 SASEGT. The CDR3 spans 17 residues. CDR3 nucleotides: TGTGCCAGCAGTGAAGGTTCGTGGGGCACCAGTCCCTACGAGCAGTACTTC. Translating gives CASSEGSWGTSPYEQYF.

There are many counts of this clonotype. This chain connects TRBV3-1 to TRBJ2-1, with 10 nucleotides matching TRBD2. CDR3 size: 19 residues. The trim removed 0 bases at V and 0 bases at J, leaving 8 bases unmatched. Germline-derived CDR1 and CDR2 are LGHDT and YNNKEL (reference sequence). For the CDR3, the DNA is TGTGCCAGCAGCCAAGATTATCCTAGCGGGGGTAGCTCCTACAATGAGCAGTTCTTC. It specifies CASSQDYPSGGSSYNEQFF.

Many counts were recorded for this clonotype. The chain combines TRBV20-1 with TRBJ1-4, with 11 bases aligning to TRBD1. Germline V gives CDR1 DFQATT, CDR2 SNEGSKA (reference sequence). The CDR3 is 14 amino acids. The junction had 7 bases not matched to a gene; V was cut back by 5 bases and J by 8 bases. The CDR3, as DNA: TGCAGTGCTGTAGGACAGGGGGCGATGGAAAAACTGTTTTTT. Residues: CSAVGQGAMEKLFF.